This passage covers 23 T cell receptor beta chains from one sample sequenced in a study of blood T cells in healthy people across ages. A second PCR of about 6 to 12 cycles used a sample-barcoded 5' primer and a J-beta primer mix. TCRdb itself ran the 5' RACE reads through MiXCR, one entry per CDR3 protein. The sample yields 600,000 to 800,000 distinct CDR3 sequences, approximately 52% seen once. Source material: blood. The source of these receptors is a woman older than 75 in good health.

This clonotype was seen at least ten times. The chain combines TRBV20-1 with TRBJ2-1, with a weak D call TRBD2 (6 bases). Per the germline V gene, CDR1 is DFQATT and CDR2 is SNEGSKA (reference sequence). Trimming removed 3 bases from V and 3 bases from J, with 6 bases in between. CDR3 size: 12 residues. The CDR3 DNA reads as TGCAGTGCTAGGGGGGGCTACAATGAGCAGTTCTTC. Amino acids: CSARGGYNEQFF.

The table lists this clonotype with a few counts. V usage is TRBV28 and J usage is TRBJ2-2, with D tentatively TRBD2 (6 bases). The V end was cut by 5 bases, the J end by 4 bases, with 14 bases between. Germline V lookup: CDR1 MDHEN, CDR2 SYDVKM. The CDR3 has 15 residues. CDR3 DNA: TGTGCCAGCAGTCCCTGGGGGGTCGGCACCGGGGAGCTGTTTTTT. Its translation: CASSPWGVGTGELFF.

The table lists this clonotype with many counts. The chain uses TRBV7-2 and TRBJ2-3; D remains unclear. The CDR3 runs 14 residues. The V and J ends lost 5 bases and 2 bases respectively, with 11 bases between them. Germline V CDR1 and CDR2: SGHTA, FQGNSA. This CDR3 is CASSARGPTDTQYF. In DNA form, the CDR3 reads TGTGCCAGCAGCGCGCGTGGGCCCACAGATACGCAGTATTTT.

The table lists this clonotype with a few counts. CDR3 sequence reads: CSASEGRGYNEQYF. The CDR3 DNA reads TGCAGTGCTAGTGAGGGCCGCGGGTACAATGAGCAGTACTTC. The V gene is TRBV20-1, the J gene TRBJ2-7; maybe TRBD2 (5 bases). Germline values: CDR1 DFQATT, CDR2 SNEGSKA (reference sequence). The length of the CDR3 is 14 residues. V was trimmed by 3 bases and J by 7 bases, leaving 19 bases between them.

V and J are TRBV11-2 and TRBJ2-1; the match to TRBD2 covers 10 bases. V was pared by 3 bases and J by 7 bases, with 9 bases of the junction left unmatched. Germline V lookup: CDR1 SGHAT, CDR2 FQNNGV. The CDR3 covers 16 residues. CDR3 sequence: CASSFGLAGVLNEQFF. DNA for the CDR3: TGTGCCAGCAGCTTCGGCCTAGCGGGAGTTTTGAATGAGCAGTTCTTC.

This clonotype was picked up many times. V and J are TRBV9 and TRBJ1-2, with a tentative D call TRBD1 (5 bases). Germline-derived CDR1 and CDR2 are SGDLS and YYNGEE. This CDR3 is 15 amino acids long. V shed 5 bases and J shed 8 bases, with 22 bases lying between them. The CDR3 region has the DNA TGTGCCAGCAGTCTCTACCCAGAGGGGCCGGGAGGCTACACCTTC. Protein sequence: CASSLYPEGPGGYTF.

Ten or more counts support this clonotype. The CDR3 reads CSARVIGIAGGQNEQYF. Here the CDR3 DNA reads TGCAGTGCTAGAGTGATCGGTATCGCGGGGGGGCAAAACGAGCAGTACTTC. This chain joins TRBV20-1 and TRBJ2-7, with TRBD2 identical over 9 bases. The ends lost 1 base at V and 5 bases at J; junction bases unmatched: 15. Looked up from germline, CDR1 is DFQATT and CDR2 is SNEGSKA (reference sequence). This CDR3 region has 17 residues.

The chain carries TRBV29-1 and TRBJ2-7, with a possible D match to TRBD2 (5 bases). This CDR3 contains 12 residues. Germline V lookup: CDR1 SQVTM, CDR2 ANQGSEA. V lost 6 bases to trimming and J lost 5 bases, with 14 bases between them. CDR3 amino acids: CSVARGFDEQYF. CDR3 nucleotide sequence: TGCAGCGTGGCGCGAGGGTTCGACGAGCAGTACTTC.

This clonotype was counted at least ten times. The rearrangement links TRBV20-1 to TRBJ2-7; 10 nucleotides agree with TRBD1. The trim removed 0 bases at V and 3 bases at J, leaving 5 bases unmatched. CDR1 is DFQATT and CDR2 is SNEGSKA in the germline V gene (reference sequence). The CDR3 loop spans 15 amino acids. CDR3 DNA: TGCAGTGCTAGAGAACCGGGACAGGGGCGCTACGAGCAGTACTTC. The encoded protein is CSAREPGQGRYEQYF.

The rearrangement links TRBV10-3 to TRBJ2-7; TRBD2 is a possible D gene (6 bases). Germline CDR1 reads ENHRY; CDR2 reads SYGVKD. V was trimmed by 8 bases and J by 2 bases, leaving 16 bases between them. CDR3 size: 14 residues. In DNA form, the CDR3 reads TGTGCCATCTCCCCGGGGGTCCTCACCTACGAGCAGTACTTC. It translates to CAISPGVLTYEQYF.

In its sample, this clonotype was seen a few times. V is TRBV28 and J is TRBJ2-5; D may be TRBD2 (6 bases). V lost 4 bases to trimming and J lost 0 bases, with 18 bases between them. This CDR3 has 17 amino acids. Germline assignment: CDR1 MDHEN and CDR2 SYDVKM. In DNA, the CDR3 is TGTGCCAGCAGTTCCCCCTCTCGAGGAGGGTACCAAGAGACCCAGTACTTC. It encodes CASSSPSRGGYQETQYF.

This clonotype was observed many times. J is TRBJ2-1 and V is TRBV12-3 or TRBV12-4; D remains ambiguous. This CDR3 region has 15 residues. V was trimmed by 3 bases and J by 0 bases, leaving 9 bases between them. This CDR3 reads CASSFAVGSYNEQFF. The CDR3 DNA reads as TGTGCCAGCAGTTTCGCCGTAGGCTCCTACAATGAGCAGTTCTTC.

As to this clonotype: The germline gene is not matched at one end of the junction; a read error may be the cause. The V call is TRBV7-3, the J call TRBJ2-3, with D uncertain. This CDR3 spans 12 amino acids. The V gene's germline CDR1 is SGHTA and CDR2 FQGTGA. DNA for the CDR3: TGTGCCGGCAGCCCGCCGTCAGATACGCAGTATTTT. It translates to CAGSPPSDTQYF.

This clonotype was seen many times. The CDR3 spells CASSRGQIDEQYF. The DNA of the CDR3 is TGTGCCAGCAGTAGGGGGCAGATCGACGAGCAGTACTTC. The V call is TRBV25-1, the J call TRBJ2-7, with 7 bases lining up with TRBD1. Per germline, CDR1 MGHDK and CDR2 SYGVNS. With 5 bases clipped from V and 5 bases from J, the junction kept 6 bases outside the gene matches. The CDR3 runs 13 residues.

The sample holds many counts of this clonotype. This chain joins TRBV5-1 and TRBJ2-1; D is possibly TRBD1 (5 bases). Germline V lookup: CDR1 SGHRS, CDR2 YFSETQ. The CDR3 spans 17 residues. The V and J ends lost 4 bases and 0 bases respectively, with 17 bases between them. CDR3 bases: TGCGCCAGCAGCCTCCTAGGGGCCCCGAGCTCCTACAATGAGCAGTTCTTC. Translation: CASSLLGAPSSYNEQFF.

The chain employs TRBV25-1 and TRBJ2-4; 11 nucleotides align to TRBD2. CDR3 length: 14 amino acids. V trimming: 2 bases; J trimming: 13 bases; junction bases outside the gene matches: 7. The V gene's germline CDR1 is MGHDK and CDR2 SYGVNS. In DNA, the CDR3 is TGTGCCAGCAGTGAAGACACTAGCGGGAGTTGGCAGTACTTC. Its translation: CASSEDTSGSWQYF. The complete variable domain, with remaining parts taken from reference TRBV25-1 and TRBJ2-4, reads EADIYQTPRYLVIGTGKKITLECSQTMGHDKMYWYQQDPGMELHLIHYSYGVNSTEKGDLSSESTVSRIRTEHFPLTLESARPSHTSQYLCASSEDTSGSWQYFGAGTRLSVL.

J is TRBJ1-2 and V is TRBV5-1; TRBD1 matches at 9 bases. The junction had 6 bases not matched to a gene; V was cut back by 4 bases and J by 2 bases. The CDR3 extends over 15 amino acids. CDR1 SGHRS and CDR2 YFSETQ come from the germline V gene. CDR3 amino acids: CASSVSGTGNYGYTF. The CDR3 coding sequence is TGCGCCAGCAGCGTATCCGGGACAGGGAACTATGGCTACACCTTC.

This clonotype was seen at least ten times. The V gene is TRBV9, the J gene TRBJ2-1; TRBD2 matches at 11 bases. This CDR3 comprises 16 residues. Germline V gene data show CDR1 as SGDLS and CDR2 as YYNGEE. With V trimmed by 6 bases and J by 8 bases, 13 bases remained unmatched. The CDR3 DNA sequence: TGTGCCAGCACCGATCTCACTAGCGGGAGTAGACATGAGCAGTTCTTC. The encoded protein is CASTDLTSGSRHEQFF. Based on the CDR3 plus reference TRBV9 and TRBJ2-1, the full variable domain is DSGVTQTPKHLITATGQRVTLRCSPRSGDLSVYWYQQSLDQGLQFLIQYYNGEERAKGNILERFSAQQFPDLHSELNLSSLELGDSALYFCASTDLTSGSRHEQFFGPGTRLTVL.

The rearrangement links TRBV28 to TRBJ1-1; 7 positions agree with TRBD1. The junction had 14 bases not matched to a gene; V was cut back by 4 bases and J by 3 bases. This CDR3 is 17 amino acids long. Germline V gene data show CDR1 as MDHEN and CDR2 as SYDVKM. The CDR3 DNA sequence: TGTGCCAGCAGTTCCCTCCCGACAGGGTCCGGGGACACTGAAGCTTTCTTT. As protein: CASSSLPTGSGDTEAFF.

V and J are TRBV25-1 and TRBJ1-4; D is undetermined. Trimming left V 4 bases short and J 4 bases short, with 7 bases between. The CDR3 totals 13 residues. Germline V gives CDR1 MGHDK, CDR2 SYGVNS. In DNA form, the CDR3 reads TGTGCCAGCAGTGGGCAAATTAATGAAAAACTGTTTTTT. Protein sequence: CASSGQINEKLFF.

About this clonotype itself: The junction differs from germline at one of its ends, possibly a read error. The chain carries TRBV5-5 and TRBJ1-1, with D possibly matching TRBD1 (6 bases). Germline assignment: CDR1 SGHKS and CDR2 YYEKEE (reference sequence). This CDR3 is built from 13 residues. This chain's CDR3 is CAGSLGANTEAFF. CDR3 nucleotides: TGTGCCGGCAGCTTGGGGGCAAACACTGAAGCTTTCTTT.

The rearrangement joins TRBV7-9 to TRBJ2-3; TRBD2 matches at 14 bases. The CDR3 is 17 amino acids. From germline, CDR1 is SEHNR and CDR2 FQNEAQ (reference sequence). V lost 4 bases and J lost 5; bases outside the gene matches: 8. CDR3 nucleotide sequence: TGTGCCAGCAGCTCACTGACTAGCGGGAGGGCCCAAGATACGCAGTATTTT. Translation: CASSSLTSGRAQDTQYF.

In this sample, this clonotype turned up once. A read error may be the cause here, since a much bigger clone is one base away. This chain connects TRBV5-1 to TRBJ2-3, with no clear D. Germline CDR1 reads SGHRS; CDR2 reads YFSETQ. CDR3 length: 14 residues. Trimming took 6 bases from V and 6 from J, leaving 17 bases between them. CDR3 sequence reads: CASNPDAQLDTQYF. Here the CDR3 DNA reads TGCGCCAGCAACCCGGACGCCCAATTGGATACGCAGTATTTT.